The TCR beta chain described here comes from a study of blood T cell repertoires in COVID-19. Study background: The United States, Italy and Spain provided the acute and convalescent COVID-19 samples.

Germline values: CDR1 MNHEY, CDR2 SMNVEV (reference sequence). V lost 8 bases and J lost 4, with 11 bases in between. This CDR3 is 12 amino acids long. This table comes from immunoSEQ multiplex PCR, and its TCRdb copy is limited to in-frame clones, with some not included. The profile shows 190,000 or so clones, 65% to 85% of them singletons. Cohort 3 donors were reported recovered after two negative PCRs, clearance, or symptom resolution. The chain carries TRBV27 and TRBJ1-2, with a tentative D call TRBD1 (5 bases). The clonotype originates from a man in his forties or fifties who had recovered from COVID-19. The sequenced material came from PBMCs or T cells enriched from blood (not recorded which). CDR3: CASADRIYGYTF. CDR3 coding DNA: TGTGCCAGCGCCGACAGAATCTATGGCTACACCTTC.